This T cell receptor (beta chain) was sequenced in a study of blood T cell repertoires in COVID-19. Original handling: Cell counts per sample came from amplifying reference gene primers. Sequencing was performed with immunoSEQ multiplex PCR; in TCRdb, only in-frame clones are kept and a portion is missing. That table supplies the V and J calls and clone size; D and trimming were determined from the DNA. The sample holds some 330,000 clones, around 92% seen once. Germline V gene data show CDR1 as SEHNR and CDR2 as FQNEAQ (reference sequence). Trimming removed 11 bases at V and 1 base at J, with 11 bases between. The CDR3 covers 13 residues. Enrollment of patients from Seattle took place during active infection, with longitudinal follow-up.

The sample consisted of peripheral blood. V is TRBV7-9 and J is TRBJ2-2, with D tentatively TRBD1 (6 bases). The receptor was isolated from a woman in her 30s with COVID-19, enrolled during active disease. The CDR3 region has the DNA TGTGCCGACTACAGGGAGAACACCGGGGAGCTGTTTTTT. Its translation is CADYRENTGELFF.